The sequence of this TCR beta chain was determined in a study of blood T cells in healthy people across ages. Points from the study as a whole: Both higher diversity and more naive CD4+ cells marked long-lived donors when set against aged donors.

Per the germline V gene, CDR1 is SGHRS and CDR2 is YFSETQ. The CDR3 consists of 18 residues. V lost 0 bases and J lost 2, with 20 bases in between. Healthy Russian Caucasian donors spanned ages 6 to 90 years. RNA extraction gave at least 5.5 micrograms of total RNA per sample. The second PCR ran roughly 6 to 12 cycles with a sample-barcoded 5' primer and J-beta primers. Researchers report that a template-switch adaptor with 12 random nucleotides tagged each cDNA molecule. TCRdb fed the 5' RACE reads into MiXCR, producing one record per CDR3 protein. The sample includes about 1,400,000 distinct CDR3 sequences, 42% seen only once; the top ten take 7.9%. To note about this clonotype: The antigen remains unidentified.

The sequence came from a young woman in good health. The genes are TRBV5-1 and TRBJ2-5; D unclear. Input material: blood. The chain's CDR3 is CASSLAPFGAGPQETQYF. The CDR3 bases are TGCGCCAGCAGCTTGGCCCCCTTTGGTGCAGGACCGCAAGAGACCCAGTACTTC. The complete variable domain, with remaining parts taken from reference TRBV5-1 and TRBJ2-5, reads KAGVTQTPRYLIKTRGQQVTLSCSPISGHRSVSWYQQTPGQGLQFLFEYFSETQRNKGNFPGRFSGRQFSNSRSEMNVSTLELGDSALYLCASSLAPFGAGPQETQYFGPGTRLLVL.